The next 4 T cell receptor beta chains were all read from a single sample in a study of T-cell memory formation after mild COVID-19. TCRdb analysed the 5' RACE reads with MiXCR anew, one entry per CDR3 protein. The sample yields roughly 450,000 distinct CDR3 sequences, roughly 20% seen once. The source material was PBMCs or a T cell subset sorted from them (not recorded which). These receptors all stem from an adult woman who had mild COVID-19 (a few samples of this study predate the infection). Cell type and time point are not known.

This clonotype was counted a few times. This CDR3 reads CASRPPGVVEKLFF. CDR3 coding DNA: TGTGCCAGCAGACCTCCTGGGGTGGTTGAAAAACTGTTTTTT. V usage is TRBV6-5 and J usage is TRBJ1-4; no reliable D call. The CDR3 length is 14 residues. Germline V CDR1 and CDR2: MNHEY, SVGAGI. The V end was cut by 6 bases, the J end by 7 bases, with 15 bases between.

The sample holds a few counts of this clonotype. The chain recombines TRBV5-1 with TRBJ1-1; D not resolved. V was cut by 2 bases and J by 1 base, with 18 bases left in between. This CDR3 region has 17 residues. Germline-derived CDR1 and CDR2 are SGHRS and YFSETQ. The CDR3 loop is CASSFAEDGLGNTEAFF. CDR3 DNA: TGCGCCAGCAGCTTCGCGGAGGACGGCCTTGGGAACACTGAAGCTTTCTTT.

This clonotype was detected a few times. The V gene is TRBV24-1, the J gene TRBJ2-7; 9 bases map to TRBD1. The CDR3 consists of 15 residues. Germline V gene lookup returns CDR1 KGHDR and CDR2 SFDVKD. V was pared by 2 bases and J by 5 bases, with 6 bases of the junction left unmatched. The CDR3 spells CATSDSGTGRDEQYF. CDR3 nucleotides: TGTGCCACCAGTGATTCGGGGACAGGGCGGGACGAGCAGTACTTC.

The chain couples TRBV7-3 to TRBJ2-3; D not certain. Trimming removed 4 bases from V and 0 bases from J, with 11 bases in between. Germline V gene lookup returns CDR1 SGHTA and CDR2 FQGTGA. CDR3 length equals 15 residues. In nucleotides, the CDR3 is TGTGCCAGCAGCTCGTCCCTTAGGAGCACAGATACGCAGTATTTT. Translated: CASSSSLRSTDTQYF.